The 30 T cell receptor beta chains below all came from one sample that was sequenced in a study of CD8 T cells in Susac syndrome (dated by TCRdb to between 2018 and 2020). Library construction relied on the immunoSEQ multiplex PCR assay. RNA was extracted with the RNeasy kit and 0.5 to 1 ug was reverse transcribed using random hexamers. TCRdb took the public reads, trimmed them with fastp at Q25, ran MiXCR for clone calling and kept in-frame beta chains. Entries are consolidated by CDR3 protein sequence, retaining the most common genes and DNA. The sample data list 73,000 or so distinct CDR3 sequences, and roughly 94% of these were observed just once. The ten largest clones add up to 0.35% to 0.5% of the sample. Sequencing was done on a sample of CD8+ T cells from PBMCs. These receptor sequences come from a human donor with multiple sclerosis.

There are a few counts of this clonotype. V and J are TRBV27 and TRBJ2-7; possibly TRBD1 for D (6 bases). The V and J ends lost 8 bases and 4 bases respectively, with 12 bases between them. The germline gives CDR1 MNHEY, CDR2 SMNVEV (reference sequence). CDR3 length: 12 amino acids. CDR3 bases: TGTGCCAGCCGAGGACAGCCTTACGAGCAGTACTTC. It codes for CASRGQPYEQYF.

The rearrangement joins TRBV27 to TRBJ2-5; the D gene is possibly TRBD2 (5 bases). The CDR3 is 15 residues long. V lost 5 bases to trimming and J lost 1 base, with 14 bases between them. Germline assignment: CDR1 MNHEY and CDR2 SMNVEV (reference sequence). CDR3 residues: CASSILAGSQETQYF. The CDR3 bases are TGTGCCAGCAGTATCCTAGCTGGGTCCCAAGAGACCCAGTACTTC.

This clonotype was recorded only once. This chain joins TRBV3-1 and TRBJ1-1, with a tentative D call TRBD1 (6 bases). V was pared by 2 bases and J by 6 bases, with 22 bases between. The CDR3 runs 17 residues. Germline V gives CDR1 LGHDT, CDR2 YNNKEL (reference sequence). This CDR3 is CASSQSNRDPRIPEAFF. CDR3 bases: TGTGCCAGCAGCCAATCCAACAGGGACCCGCGGATACCTGAAGCTTTCTTT. Full variable domain (remainder filled in from reference TRBV3-1 and TRBJ1-1): DTAVSQTPKYLVTQMGNDKSIKCEQNLGHDTMYWYKQDSKKFLKIMFSYNNKELIINETVPNRFSPKSPDKAHLNLHINSLELGDSAVYFCASSQSNRDPRIPEAFFGQGTRLTVV.

CDR3 nucleotides: TGTGCCACCCATGGGGGTCTGAACACTGAAGCTTTCTTT. Translated: CATHGGLNTEAFF. The chain has TRBV2 and TRBJ1-1; D perhaps matches TRBD1 (5 bases). Trimming pared 10 bases from V and 0 bases from J, leaving 12 bases between. Germline CDR1 and CDR2: SNHLY and FYNNEI. This CDR3 has 13 residues. The full variable domain, rest sourced from reference TRBV2 and TRBJ1-1, is EPEVTQTPSHQVTQMGQEVILRCVPISNHLYFYWYRQILGQKVEFLVSFYNNEISEKSEIFDDQFSVERPDGSNFTLKIRSTKLEDSAMYFCATHGGLNTEAFFGQGTRLTVV.

The chain couples TRBV9 to TRBJ2-3; D gene ambiguous. This CDR3 is 13 amino acids long. Germline V gene sequence: CDR1 SGDLS, CDR2 YYNGEE. V gave up 4 bases and J gave up 5 bases, with 11 bases separating them. CDR3 in DNA: TGTGCCAGCAGCTCCGTGCCCCAAGATACGCAGTATTTT. This encodes CASSSVPQDTQYF.

The J gene is TRBJ2-5, the V gene TRBV2, with 8 bases that match TRBD2. J was trimmed by 5 bases and V by 7 bases; bases with no gene match: 12. Per the germline V gene, CDR1 is SNHLY and CDR2 is FYNNEI. The CDR3 totals 15 residues. CDR3: CASTKRIAGQETQYF. In nucleotides, the CDR3 is TGTGCCAGCACCAAGAGAATAGCGGGGCAGGAGACCCAGTACTTC.

The rearrangement links TRBV7-6 to TRBJ2-1, with D hard to call. Germline CDR1 is SGHVS and CDR2 is FNYEAQ. The CDR3 contains 15 residues. Trimming removed 1 base at V and 8 bases at J, with 15 bases between. The CDR3 DNA reads TGTGCCAGCAGCTTAGAGAGTCTAGGGCGAGATGAGCAGTTCTTC. It encodes CASSLESLGRDEQFF.

V is TRBV6-2 or TRBV6-3 and J is TRBJ1-1; D is possibly TRBD1 (5 bases). Germline CDR1 MNHEY, CDR2 SVGEGT. Trimming removed 0 bases at V and 0 bases at J, with 20 bases between. CDR3 size: 19 residues. The CDR3 protein is CASSYSNWQGVRMNTEAFF. DNA of the CDR3: TGTGCCAGCAGTTACTCGAATTGGCAGGGTGTGAGGATGAACACTGAAGCTTTCTTT.

The chain combines TRBV6-5 with TRBJ2-1; D gene unclear. The V end lost 0 bases, the J end lost 5 bases, and 8 bases lay between the germline ends. Per germline, CDR1 MNHEY and CDR2 SVGAGI. The CDR3 spans 14 residues. The CDR3 reads CASSYSAGNNEQFF. CDR3 sequence (DNA): TGTGCCAGCAGTTACTCGGCTGGAAACAATGAGCAGTTCTTC.

V gene TRBV5-6 combines with J gene TRBJ2-1; TRBD2 is a possible D gene (5 bases). The germline V gene encodes CDR1 SGHDT and CDR2 YYEEEE. The V end was cut by 2 bases, the J end by 5 bases, with 14 bases between. CDR3 length: 15 amino acids. In DNA, the CDR3 is TGTGCCAGCAGCTTTGGATTAGGAGGCGACAATGAGCAGTTCTTC. This gives the protein CASSFGLGGDNEQFF.

The chain recombines TRBV4-1 with TRBJ2-7, with TRBD2 as a possible D gene (5 bases). The ends were cut back, 0 bases at V and 7 bases at J, with 22 bases in the middle. The CDR3 totals 17 residues. Germline assignment: CDR1 MGHRA and CDR2 YSYEKL. The CDR3 nucleotides read TGCGCCAGCAGCCAAGATATTCCGCCGACCGACACGGGGGAGCAGTACTTC. It codes for CASSQDIPPTDTGEQYF.

This clonotype appeared once. The CDR3 ends on some other residue instead of the conserved phenylalanine or tryptophan, so this is likely a read error. The chain joins TRBV7-3 to TRBJ2-5; 10 nucleotides align to TRBD1. The junction had 10 bases not matched to a gene; V was cut back by 5 bases and J by 7 bases. Looked up from germline, CDR1 is SGHTA and CDR2 is FQGTGA. This CDR3 has 15 residues. The CDR3: CASSQTGGDGGTQYL. The CDR3 nucleotides are TGTGCCAGCAGCCAGACAGGGGGCGACGGGGGGACCCAGTACCTC.

The V gene is TRBV4-2, the J gene TRBJ2-7, with no clear D. The CDR3 has 16 residues. Germline V gene sequence: CDR1 LGHNA, CDR2 YNFKEQ. V was trimmed by 0 bases and J by 2 bases, leaving 14 bases between them. Here the CDR3 DNA reads TGTGCCAGCAGCCAAGACTTCGCGGCAGAAGCCTACGAGCAGTACTTC. Its protein product is CASSQDFAAEAYEQYF.

The chain combines TRBV7-9 with TRBJ1-1; weak D call: TRBD1 (5 bases). Germline CDR1 SEHNR, CDR2 FQNEAQ (reference sequence). CDR3 length: 13 amino acids. Trimming removed 3 bases at V and 3 bases at J, with 8 bases between. The CDR3 loop reads CASSFRDHTEAFF. CDR3 nucleotide sequence: TGTGCCAGCAGCTTCAGGGATCACACTGAAGCTTTCTTT.

On this clonotype itself: A read error is likely, as this CDR3 ends without the conserved phenylalanine or tryptophan. The CDR3 DNA reads TGTGCCAGCAGCTCTCCGACTAGCGGGCCCTCCAGAGGCATTCAGTACCTC. Its protein is CASSSPTSGPSRGIQYL. The V and J genes are TRBV11-2 and TRBJ2-4; TRBD2 aligns across 10 bases. The CDR3 sequence is 17 residues long. Unmatched junction bases numbered 15, after V lost 4 bases and J lost 9 bases. From germline, CDR1 is SGHAT and CDR2 FQNNGV.

V usage is TRBV12-3 or TRBV12-4 and J usage is TRBJ1-2, with D perhaps matching TRBD1 (5 bases). Deletions cut 3 bases from V and 4 bases from J, with 9 bases between. This CDR3 spans 13 amino acids. The CDR3 loop reads CASSLGPIYGYTF. The CDR3 DNA sequence: TGTGCCAGCAGTTTGGGGCCGATCTATGGCTACACCTTC.

This chain connects TRBV7-9 to TRBJ1-5, with 7 bases aligning to TRBD1. V lost 5 bases, J lost 7 bases, and 8 bases stayed unmatched. Germline values: CDR1 SEHNR, CDR2 FQNEAQ (reference sequence). The CDR3 has 14 residues. The CDR3 nucleotides are TGTGCCAGCAGCCTAACAGGGGTTGGCCAGCCCCAGCATTTT. Protein: CASSLTGVGQPQHF.

This clonotype showed up just once. This rearrangement joins TRBV5-4 to TRBJ1-3; D ambiguous. Germline loops: CDR1 SGHNT, CDR2 YYREEE (reference sequence). This CDR3 is built from 11 residues. V was shortened by 1 base and J by 10 bases, with 6 bases between the two germline ends. For the CDR3, the DNA is TGTGCCAGCAGCTTGCGGGGAACCATATATTTT. Its protein is CASSLRGTIYF.

This chain links TRBV7-6 with TRBJ2-5, with TRBD2 matching 11 bases. Germline-derived CDR1 and CDR2 are SGHVS and FNYEAQ. The CDR3 runs 16 residues. Germline trimming cut 1 base from V and 5 bases from J; bases unmatched to any gene: 6. The CDR3 DNA reads TGTGCCAGCAGCTTAGAGGTAGCGGGAGGGCCCGAGACCCAGTACTTC. Translating gives CASSLEVAGGPETQYF.

The V and J genes are TRBV20-1 and TRBJ1-5; D is unclear. The CDR3 loop spans 16 amino acids. V was clipped by 0 bases and J by 4 bases, with 16 bases between them. Germline lookup yields CDR1 DFQATT and CDR2 SNEGSKA (reference sequence). CDR3 sequence (DNA): TGCAGTGCTAGAGACCTATCCACCCCCCAGAATCAGCCCCAGCATTTT. Its protein is CSARDLSTPQNQPQHF.

The chain uses TRBV23-1 and TRBJ1-4; no firm D call. TRBV23-1 carries the ORF label, with uncertain function. The CDR3 consists of 15 residues. V was pared by 2 bases and J by 0 bases, with 7 bases between. As DNA, the CDR3 is TGCGCCAGCAGTCAAAGGGAATCAACTAATGAAAAACTGTTTTTT. It translates to CASSQRESTNEKLFF.

The CDR3 DNA sequence: TGTGCCAGCAGGGTTTGGGGCGGGAATCAGCCCCAGCATTTT. Protein sequence: CASRVWGGNQPQHF. V usage is TRBV6-1 and J usage is TRBJ1-5; D is perhaps TRBD1 (5 bases). CDR1 is MNHNS, CDR2 SASEGT, per germline. V was cut by 6 bases and J by 4 bases, with 13 bases left in between. The CDR3 has 14 residues.

This clonotype was recorded only once. The J gene is TRBJ1-5, the V gene TRBV7-9; tentative D call: TRBD1 (5 bases). This CDR3 region has 14 residues. Germline CDR1 and CDR2: SEHNR and FQNEAQ (reference sequence). Between the trimmed V and J ends, which lost 5 bases and 6 bases, there was a span of 14 bases. CDR3 sequence reads: CASSQKGYGQPQHF. CDR3 sequence (DNA): TGTGCCAGCAGCCAGAAGGGGTACGGTCAGCCCCAGCATTTT.

In DNA form, the CDR3 reads TGCAGCGTTGGCCGAACCCGGGACAACTACGAGCAGTACTTC. The encoded protein is CSVGRTRDNYEQYF. J is TRBJ2-7 and V is TRBV29-1; D possibly corresponds to TRBD1 (6 bases). The V and J ends lost 4 bases and 3 bases respectively, with 16 bases between them. The CDR3 contains 14 residues. The germline gives CDR1 SQVTM, CDR2 ANQGSEA.

V and J are TRBV10-3 and TRBJ1-2; D is unresolved. The germline V and J ends were trimmed by 4 bases and 4 bases, with 10 bases remaining between them. The CDR3 runs 13 residues. Germline loops: CDR1 ENHRY, CDR2 SYGVKD. CDR3 region: CAISGNSFYGYTF. The CDR3 nucleotides read TGTGCCATCAGTGGGAATAGCTTCTATGGCTACACCTTC.

Written as DNA, the CDR3 is TGTGCCTGGACGAGGACAGGGGAAAACGAGCAGTACTTC. Translating gives CAWTRTGENEQYF. The chain couples TRBV30 to TRBJ2-7; 9 bases map to TRBD1. From germline, CDR1 is GTSNPN and CDR2 SVGIG (reference sequence). The length of the CDR3 is 13 residues. J was trimmed by 5 bases and V by 4 bases; bases with no gene match: 6.

The chain joins TRBV4-1 to TRBJ2-4; the D gene could be TRBD1 or TRBD2 (6 bases each). This CDR3 contains 15 residues. Germline V lookup: CDR1 MGHRA, CDR2 YSYEKL. V was shortened by 1 base and J by 5 bases, with 12 bases between the two germline ends. The CDR3 coding sequence is TGCGCCAGCAGCCAAGTCTGGGGGGCGGAAAACATTCAGTACTTC. This translates into CASSQVWGAENIQYF.

V gene TRBV14 combines with J gene TRBJ2-6; D is unresolved. The length of the CDR3 is 17 residues. The V gene lost 1 base and the J gene lost 4 bases, with 14 bases spanning the gap. Germline V CDR1 and CDR2: SGHDN, FVKESK. DNA of the CDR3: TGTGCCAGCAGCCAAGGTCTGGACCCGGTAGGGGCCAACGTCCTGACTTTC. It codes for CASSQGLDPVGANVLTF. The full variable domain, rest sourced from reference TRBV14 and TRBJ2-6, is EAGVTQFPSHSVIEKGQTVTLRCDPISGHDNLYWYRRVMGKEIKFLLHFVKESKQDESGMPNNRFLAERTGGTYSTLKVQPAELEDSGVYFCASSQGLDPVGANVLTFGAGSRLTVL.

Of note for this clonotype: A read error may account for a junction end that differs from germline. The V call is TRBV4-2, the J call TRBJ2-5, with TRBD2 as a possible D gene (6 bases). The CDR3 runs to 16 residues. From germline, CDR1 is LGHNA and CDR2 YNFKEQ. This CDR3 is CASSWLVGGAQETQYF. CDR3 bases: TGTGCCAGCAGTTGGTTGGTTGGCGGGGCACAAGAGACCCAGTATTTC.

This sequence joins TRBV7-2 and TRBJ1-1, with a weak D call TRBD1 (5 bases). The CDR3 spans 14 residues. Germline V CDR1 and CDR2: SGHTA, FQGNSA. The V end was cut by 3 bases, the J end by 5 bases, with 13 bases between. CDR3: CASSLAGMRTEAFF. DNA of the CDR3: TGTGCCAGCAGCTTGGCAGGGATGAGAACTGAAGCTTTCTTT. The full variable domain, in which reference TRBV7-2 and TRBJ1-1 provide the parts outside the CDR3, is GAGVSQSPSNKVTEKGKDVELRCDPISGHTALYWYRQSLGQGLEFLIYFQGNSAPDKSGLPSDRFSAERTGGSVSTLTIQRTQQEDSAVYLCASSLAGMRTEAFFGQGTRLTVV.